Presented here are 10 T cell receptor beta chains from one specimen sequenced in a study of blood T cells in healthy people across ages. With a J-beta primer mix and a sample-barcoded 5' primer, a second PCR ran 7 to 11 cycles. A single record per CDR3 protein comes from TCRdb applying MiXCR to the 5' RACE reads. In the table there are fewer than 950,000 distinct CDR3 sequences, approximately 35% of which are singletons. What was sequenced was blood. The receptors were gathered from a man aged 18 to 30 in good health.

The chain couples TRBV4-2 to TRBJ2-7; D is uncertain. CDR1 is LGHNA, CDR2 YNFKEQ, per germline. V lost 1 base to trimming and J lost 4 bases, with 8 bases between them. This CDR3 contains 13 residues. CDR3 in amino acids: CASSQGVAYEQYF. CDR3 DNA sequence: TGTGCCAGCAGCCAAGGGGTAGCATACGAGCAGTACTTC.

This clonotype was recorded a few times. The chain combines TRBV21-1 with TRBJ2-5; TRBD2 reflects the table's D call only, with no check against the DNA. TRBV21-1 constitutes a pseudogene. This CDR3 contains 13 residues. Here the CDR3 reads CASSYTLLETQYF. In DNA form, the CDR3 reads TGTGCCAGCAGTTACACCCTCTTGGAGACCCAGTACTTC.

For this clonotype: This may stem from a read error, because a much larger clone lies one nucleotide away. V gene TRBV27 combines with J gene TRBJ1-1; D is perhaps TRBD1 (6 bases). The CDR3 is 11 residues long. The germline V gene has CDR1 MNHEY and CDR2 SMNVEV (reference sequence). The CDR3 coding sequence is TGTACCAGCAGGGGGAACACTGAAGCTTTCTTT. It codes for CTSRGNTEAFF.

In this sample, this clonotype turned up many times. The chain joins TRBV7-8 to TRBJ1-2, with D perhaps TRBD1 (5 bases). The CDR3 sequence is 13 residues long. Per the germline V gene, CDR1 is SGHVS and CDR2 is FQNEAQ. V was cut by 4 bases and J by 5 bases, with 11 bases left in between. CDR3 nucleotide sequence: TGTGCCAGCAGCTCTCCGGGACTATATGGCTACACCTTC. Protein: CASSSPGLYGYTF.

The table lists this clonotype with many counts. CDR3 DNA sequence: TGCAGCGTTGTGGCTCACAATGAGCAGTTCTTC. As protein: CSVVAHNEQFF. V usage is TRBV29-1 and J usage is TRBJ2-1; D remains ambiguous. Germline loops: CDR1 SQVTM, CDR2 ANQGSEA. The CDR3 is 11 residues long. With 4 bases removed from V and 5 bases from J, the gap between germline ends came to 6 bases.

Many counts were recorded for this clonotype. The chain uses TRBV20-1 and TRBJ2-5, with D perhaps assigned TRBD1 or TRBD2 (6 bases each). Germline CDR1 reads DFQATT; CDR2 reads SNEGSKA (reference sequence). The length of the CDR3 is 14 residues. V lost 6 bases and J 4 bases, leaving 18 bases between the germline ends. The CDR3 protein is CSAPLPRGGETQYF. As DNA, the CDR3 is TGCAGTGCCCCCCTCCCCAGGGGAGGAGAGACCCAGTACTTC.

The chain recombines TRBV4-2 with TRBJ1-2, with D unclear. V was shortened by 2 bases and J by 0 bases, with 13 bases between the two germline ends. The CDR3 loop spans 16 amino acids. Looked up from germline, CDR1 is LGHNA and CDR2 is YNFKEQ. As DNA, the CDR3 is TGTGCCAGCAGCCAACCCCGGGCCAGCGCTAACTATGGCTACACCTTC. Encoded protein: CASSQPRASANYGYTF.

This clonotype was recorded at least ten times. The chain combines TRBV20-1 with TRBJ1-4; no reliable D call. With 4 bases removed from V and 7 bases from J, the gap between germline ends came to 10 bases. The length of the CDR3 is 12 residues. Germline assignment: CDR1 DFQATT and CDR2 SNEGSKA (reference sequence). DNA for the CDR3: TGCAGTGCTAATGGGCAAAGTGAAAAACTGTTTTTT. It yields the protein CSANGQSEKLFF.

This clonotype was observed many times. The chain is built from TRBV2 and TRBJ2-3; D is ambiguous. Germline V lookup: CDR1 SNHLY, CDR2 FYNNEI. Trimming cost V 3 bases and J 1 base, with 8 bases left between them. The CDR3 loop spans 14 amino acids. CDR3 in DNA: TGTGCCAGCAGTGATTCAGGTGGCACAGATACGCAGTATTTT. Translating it yields CASSDSGGTDTQYF. The variable domain in full, completed from reference TRBV2 and TRBJ2-3, reads EPEVTQTPSHQVTQMGQEVILRCVPISNHLYFYWYRQILGQKVEFLVSFYNNEISEKSEIFDDQFSVERPDGSNFTLKIRSTKLEDSAMYFCASSDSGGTDTQYFGPGTRLTVL.

The sample holds a few counts of this clonotype. The rearrangement joins TRBV27 to TRBJ2-4; D may match TRBD1 or TRBD2 (5 bases each). Germline CDR1 reads MNHEY; CDR2 reads SMNVEV (reference sequence). The CDR3 contains 12 residues. V lost 5 bases and J lost 8, with 10 bases in between. This chain's CDR3 is CASSPQGDIQYF. The CDR3 DNA follows: TGTGCCAGCAGTCCGCAGGGAGACATTCAGTACTTC.